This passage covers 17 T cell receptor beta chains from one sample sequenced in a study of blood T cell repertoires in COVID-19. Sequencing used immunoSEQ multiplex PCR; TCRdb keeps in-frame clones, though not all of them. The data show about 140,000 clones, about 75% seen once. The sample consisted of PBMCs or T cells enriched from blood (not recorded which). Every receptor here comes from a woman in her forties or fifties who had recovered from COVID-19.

CDR3 loop: CASSIYKSEAFF. The CDR3 DNA is TGTGCCAGTAGTATTTATAAGAGTGAAGCTTTCTTT. The chain is built from TRBV19 and TRBJ1-1; unclear D gene. The V gene's germline CDR1 is LNHDA and CDR2 SQIVND (reference sequence). The CDR3 extends over 12 amino acids. With 3 bases removed from V and 7 bases from J, the gap between germline ends came to 9 bases.

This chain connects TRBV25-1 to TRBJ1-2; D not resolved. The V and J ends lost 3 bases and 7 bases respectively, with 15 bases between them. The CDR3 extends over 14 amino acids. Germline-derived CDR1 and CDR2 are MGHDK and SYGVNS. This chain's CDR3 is CASSDRTFAGGYTF. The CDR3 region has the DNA TGTGCCAGCAGTGACAGGACTTTTGCTGGTGGCTACACCTTC.

The CDR3 is CASTSRRGRNTIYF. The DNA for the CDR3 is TGTGCCAGCACCTCGAGGAGGGGGCGAAACACCATATATTTT. V and J are TRBV6-5 and TRBJ1-3, with 7 bases lining up with TRBD1. CDR3 size: 14 residues. Germline V lookup: CDR1 MNHEY, CDR2 SVGAGI. V shed 7 bases and J 5 bases; nucleotides not matched to a gene: 8.

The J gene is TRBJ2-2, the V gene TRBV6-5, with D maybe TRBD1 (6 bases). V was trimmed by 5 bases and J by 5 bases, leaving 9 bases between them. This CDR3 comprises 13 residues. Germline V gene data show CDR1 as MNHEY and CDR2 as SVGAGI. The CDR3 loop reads CASSTQGTGELFF. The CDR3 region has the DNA TGTGCCAGCAGTACTCAGGGGACCGGGGAGCTGTTTTTT.

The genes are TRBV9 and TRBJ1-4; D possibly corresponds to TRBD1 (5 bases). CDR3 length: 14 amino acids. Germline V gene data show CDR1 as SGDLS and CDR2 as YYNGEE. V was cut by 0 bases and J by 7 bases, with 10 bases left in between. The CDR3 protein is CASSVVGGGEKLFF. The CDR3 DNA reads TGTGCCAGCAGCGTAGTTGGGGGAGGTGAAAAACTGTTTTTT.

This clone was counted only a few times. The CDR3 DNA reads as TGCGCCAGCAGCCCCCTCTGGGGACAGGGGAATTCACCCCTCCACTTT. Amino acids: CASSPLWGQGNSPLHF. The rearrangement uses TRBV5-1 and TRBJ1-6, with 10 nucleotides matching TRBD1. CDR1 is SGHRS, CDR2 YFSETQ, per germline. V trimming: 4 bases; J trimming: 7 bases; junction bases outside the gene matches: 8. The CDR3 length is 16 residues.

The CDR3 here is CASSLGDRMTYEQYF. As DNA, the CDR3 is TGTGCCAGCAGTTTAGGGGACAGGATGACCTACGAGCAGTACTTC. The rearrangement uses TRBV28 and TRBJ2-7, with 8 bases lining up with TRBD1. This CDR3 contains 15 residues. Trimming at V came to 2 bases and at J to 2 bases, leaving 5 bases not matched to a gene. Germline values: CDR1 MDHEN, CDR2 SYDVKM. Based on the CDR3 plus reference TRBV28 and TRBJ2-7, the full variable domain is DVKVTQSSRYLVKRTGEKVFLECVQDMDHENMFWYRQDPGLGLRLIYFSYDVKMKEKGDIPEGYSVSREKKERFSLILESASTNQTSMYLCASSLGDRMTYEQYFGPGTRLTVT.

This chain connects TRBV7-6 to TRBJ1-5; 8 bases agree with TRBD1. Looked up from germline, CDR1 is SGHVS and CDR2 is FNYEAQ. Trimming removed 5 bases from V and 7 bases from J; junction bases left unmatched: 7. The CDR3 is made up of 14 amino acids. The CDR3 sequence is CASSRTGRGQPQHF. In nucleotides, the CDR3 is TGTGCCAGCAGCCGGACAGGGAGGGGACAGCCCCAGCATTTT.

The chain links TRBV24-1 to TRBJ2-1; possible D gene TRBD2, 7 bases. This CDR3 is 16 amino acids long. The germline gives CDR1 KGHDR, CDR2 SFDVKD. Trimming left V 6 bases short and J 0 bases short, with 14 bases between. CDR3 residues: CATSPGGGLSYNEQFF. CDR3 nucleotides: TGTGCCACCAGTCCAGGCGGGGGCCTCTCCTACAATGAGCAGTTCTTC.

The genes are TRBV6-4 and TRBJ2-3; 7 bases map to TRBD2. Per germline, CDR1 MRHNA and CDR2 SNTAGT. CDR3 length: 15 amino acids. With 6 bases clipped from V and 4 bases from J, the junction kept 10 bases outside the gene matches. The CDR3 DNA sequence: TGTGCCAGCAGAAGGGAGGGGTTTGGTGCAGATACGCAGTATTTT. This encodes CASRREGFGADTQYF.

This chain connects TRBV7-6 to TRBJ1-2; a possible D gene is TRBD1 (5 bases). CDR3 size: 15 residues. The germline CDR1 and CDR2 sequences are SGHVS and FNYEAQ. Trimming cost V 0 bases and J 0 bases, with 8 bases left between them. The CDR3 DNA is TGTGCCAGCAGCTTAGCAGGGACTGCTAACTATGGCTACACCTTC. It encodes CASSLAGTANYGYTF.

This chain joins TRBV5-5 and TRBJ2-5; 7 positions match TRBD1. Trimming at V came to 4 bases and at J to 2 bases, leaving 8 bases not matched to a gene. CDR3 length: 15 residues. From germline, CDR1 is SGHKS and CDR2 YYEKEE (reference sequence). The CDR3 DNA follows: TGTGCCAGCAGCCCAACGGGACAGAGGCAAGAGACCCAGTACTTC. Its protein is CASSPTGQRQETQYF.

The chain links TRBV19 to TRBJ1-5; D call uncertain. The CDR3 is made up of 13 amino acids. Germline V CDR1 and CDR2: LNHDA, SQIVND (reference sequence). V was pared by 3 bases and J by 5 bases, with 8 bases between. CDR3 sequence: CASSISDYQPQHF. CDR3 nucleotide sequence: TGTGCCAGTAGTATCTCAGATTATCAGCCCCAGCATTTT.

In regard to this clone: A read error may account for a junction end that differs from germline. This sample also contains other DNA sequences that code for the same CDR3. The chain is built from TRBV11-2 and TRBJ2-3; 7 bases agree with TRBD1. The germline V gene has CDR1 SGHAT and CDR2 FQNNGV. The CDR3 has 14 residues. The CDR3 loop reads CASSYTGGTDTQYF. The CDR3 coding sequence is TGTGCCAGTAGCTATACAGGGGGCACAGATACGCAGTATTTT. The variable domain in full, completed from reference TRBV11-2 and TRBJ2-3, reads EAGVAQSPRYKIIEKRQSVAFWCNPISGHATLYWYQQILGQGPKLLIQFQNNGVVDDSQLPKDRFSAERLKGVDSTLKIQPAKLEDSAVYLCASSYTGGTDTQYFGPGTRLTVL.

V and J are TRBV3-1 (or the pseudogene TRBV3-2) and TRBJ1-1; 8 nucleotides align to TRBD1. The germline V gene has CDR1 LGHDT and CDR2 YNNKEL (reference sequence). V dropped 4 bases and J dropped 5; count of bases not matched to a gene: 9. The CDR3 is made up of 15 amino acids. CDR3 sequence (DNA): TGTGCCAGCAGCCCCGAGGGACAGGTAGTAACTGAAGCTTTCTTT. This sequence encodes CASSPEGQVVTEAFF.

CDR3 bases: TGTGCCTGGAGAGCCCGAATAAACTCTGGAAACACCATATATTTT. Amino acids: CAWRARINSGNTIYF. The genes are TRBV30 and TRBJ1-3, with D unresolved. V lost 3 bases and J lost 0, with 12 bases in between. From germline, CDR1 is GTSNPN and CDR2 SVGIG (reference sequence). The CDR3 runs to 15 residues.

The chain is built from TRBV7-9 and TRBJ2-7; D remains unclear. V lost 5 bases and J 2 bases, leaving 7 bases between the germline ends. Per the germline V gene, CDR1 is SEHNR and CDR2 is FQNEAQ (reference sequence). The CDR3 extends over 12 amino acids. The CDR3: CASSLSPYEQYF. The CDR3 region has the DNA TGTGCCAGCAGCCTCTCTCCCTACGAGCAGTACTTC.